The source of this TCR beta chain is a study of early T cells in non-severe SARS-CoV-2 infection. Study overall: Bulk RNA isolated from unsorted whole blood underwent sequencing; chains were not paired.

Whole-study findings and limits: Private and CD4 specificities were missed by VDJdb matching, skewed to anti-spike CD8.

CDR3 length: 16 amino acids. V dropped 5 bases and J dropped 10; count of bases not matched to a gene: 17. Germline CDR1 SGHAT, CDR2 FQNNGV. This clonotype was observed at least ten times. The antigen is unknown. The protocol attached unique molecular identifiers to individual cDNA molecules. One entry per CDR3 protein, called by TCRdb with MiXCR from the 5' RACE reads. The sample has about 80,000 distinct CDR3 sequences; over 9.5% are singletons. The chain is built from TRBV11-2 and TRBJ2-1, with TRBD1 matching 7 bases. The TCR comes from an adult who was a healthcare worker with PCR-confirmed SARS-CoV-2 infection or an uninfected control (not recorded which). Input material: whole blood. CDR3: CASSRPTGFQRNEQFF. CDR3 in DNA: TGTGCCAGCAGCCGCCCGACAGGGTTCCAGCGGAACGAGCAGTTCTTC.